These 31 T cell receptor beta chains originate from one sample sequenced in a study of Ad26.COV2.S vaccination and SARS-CoV-2 variants. Indicated treatment: 15 to 20 received Ad26.COV2.S at low or high dose, single or two shots; several received placebo; per-sample allocation not given. Collection of samples fell on day 63 after the first vaccine or placebo injection. Measured with immunoSEQ multiplex PCR; TCRdb has only the in-frame clones, and not every one. The table includes roughly 450,000 clones, about nine tenths detected once. The input for sequencing was peripheral blood, taken in a trial of Ad26.COV2.S vaccine versus placebo. These TCRs come from a person aged 18-60 years who received the Ad26.COV2.S COVID-19 vaccine or a placebo.

The chain uses TRBV19 and TRBJ1-5; a possible D gene is TRBD1 (5 bases). The CDR3 runs to 13 residues. Germline-derived CDR1 and CDR2 are LNHDA and SQIVND (reference sequence). V was shortened by 2 bases and J by 8 bases, with 10 bases between the two germline ends. The CDR3 DNA follows: TGTGCCAGTAGTATAATGAGCAGGGAGCCCCAGCATTTT. Encoded protein: CASSIMSREPQHF.

The J gene is TRBJ2-5, the V gene TRBV7-9; TRBD1 matches at 7 bases. There are 15 residues in the CDR3. Germline loops: CDR1 SEHNR, CDR2 FQNEAQ (reference sequence). With 5 bases clipped from V and 5 bases from J, the junction kept 11 bases outside the gene matches. CDR3 protein: CASSDPRTGGETQYF. The CDR3 DNA is TGTGCCAGCAGCGACCCGAGGACAGGCGGCGAGACCCAGTACTTC.

This clone appeared once. The chain uses TRBV30 and TRBJ2-1; perhaps D is TRBD1 or TRBD2 (5 bases each). The germline V gene encodes CDR1 GTSNPN and CDR2 SVGIG (reference sequence). The CDR3 covers 13 residues. The V end lost 4 bases, the J end lost 2 bases, and 9 bases lay between the germline ends. This CDR3 is CAWKPGPYNEQFF. The DNA of the CDR3 is TGTGCCTGGAAACCGGGACCCTACAATGAGCAGTTCTTC.

The V call is TRBV6-2 or TRBV6-3, the J call TRBJ2-1; 10 bases are shared with TRBD2. CDR1 and CDR2 from the germline V gene are MNHEY and SVGEGT. V lost 6 bases and J lost 5; bases outside the gene matches: 10. CDR3 length: 16 amino acids. CDR3 DNA sequence: TGTGCCAGCAGCCTGTCGGGCACTAGCGGGGACAATGAGCAGTTCTTC. This sequence encodes CASSLSGTSGDNEQFF.

The chain recombines TRBV7-8 with TRBJ1-1; weak D call: TRBD1 (5 bases). This CDR3 comprises 14 residues. Germline assignment: CDR1 SGHVS and CDR2 FQNEAQ. Trimming removed 3 bases from V and 6 bases from J, with 14 bases in between. Here the CDR3 DNA reads TGTGCCAGCAGCTTTCAGGGAGCGAAAGCTGAAGCTTTCTTT. It translates to CASSFQGAKAEAFF.

The gene calls are TRBV5-8 and TRBJ2-1; 10 positions match TRBD2. The V gene end was trimmed by 2 bases and the J gene end by 6 bases; junction bases not matched to a gene: 5. Per germline, CDR1 SGHTS and CDR2 YDEGEE. This CDR3 has 15 residues. The DNA of the CDR3 is TGTGCCAGCAGCTTTTGGACTAGCGGCCGCAATGAGCAGTTCTTC. This encodes CASSFWTSGRNEQFF. The variable domain in full, with the rest retrieved from reference TRBV5-8 and TRBJ2-1, is EAGVTQSPTHLIKTRGQQATLRCSPISGHTSVYWYQQALGLGLQFLLWYDEGEERNRGNFPPRFSGRQFPNYSSELNVNALELEDSALYLCASSFWTSGRNEQFFGPGTRLTVL.

CDR3 sequence: CASSEGAPYGNSYNEQFF. In DNA form, the CDR3 reads TGTGCCAGCAGTGAAGGGGCCCCCTATGGTAACTCCTACAATGAGCAGTTCTTC. The chain couples TRBV25-1 to TRBJ2-1; D perhaps matches TRBD1 (5 bases). Germline V CDR1 and CDR2: MGHDK, SYGVNS. V was clipped by 2 bases and J by 0 bases, with 17 bases between them. The CDR3 loop spans 18 amino acids.

The rearrangement links TRBV3-1 (or the pseudogene TRBV3-2) to TRBJ1-1, with D possibly TRBD1 on 5 matching bases. V was pared by 4 bases and J by 1 base, with 10 bases between. CDR3 size: 14 residues. Germline CDR1 and CDR2: LGHDT and YNNKEL (reference sequence). The CDR3 DNA reads as TGTGCCAGCAGCCCGGGACTGACGAACACTGAAGCTTTCTTT. This encodes CASSPGLTNTEAFF.

This clone was seen a single time. The chain links TRBV4-1 to TRBJ1-1; D not certain. The germline V and J ends were trimmed by 0 bases and 5 bases, with 10 bases remaining between them. The germline V gene encodes CDR1 MGHRA and CDR2 YSYEKL. CDR3 length equals 14 residues. CDR3 residues: CASSQDKGWTEAFF. The CDR3 coding sequence is TGCGCCAGCAGCCAAGATAAGGGATGGACTGAAGCTTTCTTT.

The genes are TRBV3-1 (or the pseudogene TRBV3-2) and TRBJ2-5, with TRBD2 matching over 7 bases. Germline values: CDR1 LGHDT, CDR2 YNNKEL (reference sequence). CDR3 size: 15 residues. Losses at the gene ends were 1 base for V and 3 bases for J; bases not matched to a gene: 5. The CDR3, as DNA: TGTGCCAGCAGCCAAGGTGGGGGAGGGAAAGAGACCCAGTACTTC. Amino acids: CASSQGGGGKETQYF.

This clone was counted between two and nine times. The sample carries other DNA sequences with the same CDR3. This chain uses TRBV7-9 with TRBJ1-5; D not resolved. Trimming removed 0 bases at V and 2 bases at J, with 5 bases between. This CDR3 spans 14 amino acids. The germline V gene has CDR1 SEHNR and CDR2 FQNEAQ (reference sequence). In DNA form, the CDR3 reads TGTGCCAGCAGCTTAGCGGGCGGCAATCAGCCCCAGCATTTT. This encodes CASSLAGGNQPQHF.

The chain combines TRBV9 with TRBJ2-1, with 9 nucleotides matching TRBD1. The length of the CDR3 is 16 residues. CDR1 is SGDLS, CDR2 YYNGEE, per germline. With 0 bases clipped from V and 2 bases from J, the junction kept 3 bases outside the gene matches. CDR3 sequence (DNA): TGTGCCAGCAGCGTAGGGGGACAGGGAACCTACAATGAGCAGTTCTTC. Encoded protein: CASSVGGQGTYNEQFF.

This clone has just a few counts. The gene calls are TRBV5-4 and TRBJ2-7; possible D gene TRBD1, 6 bases. Germline V gene lookup returns CDR1 SGHNT and CDR2 YYREEE (reference sequence). The CDR3 is made up of 15 amino acids. V lost 1 base to trimming and J lost 2 bases, with 13 bases between them. The chain's CDR3 is CASSLPKGEPYEQYF. CDR3 coding DNA: TGTGCCAGCAGCTTGCCAAAGGGGGAACCCTACGAGCAGTACTTC.

This clone has just a few counts. The rearrangement uses TRBV9 and TRBJ2-1; D is unresolved. Per germline, CDR1 SGDLS and CDR2 YYNGEE. The CDR3 sequence is 15 residues long. Between the trimmed V and J ends, which lost 5 bases and 5 bases, there was a span of 17 bases. Here the CDR3 DNA reads TGTGCCAGCAGTCTTGGCCCCAGCCCACACAATGAGCAGTTCTTC. It translates to CASSLGPSPHNEQFF.

This clone was picked up one time. The J gene is TRBJ2-2, the V gene TRBV29-1, with no clear D. V was clipped by 6 bases and J by 7 bases, with 12 bases between them. CDR1 is SQVTM and CDR2 is ANQGSEA in the germline V gene. This CDR3 spans 12 amino acids. Here the CDR3 DNA reads TGCAGCGTCGATCTCGTCGGCGGGGAGCTGTTTTTT. Translating it yields CSVDLVGGELFF.

The chain links TRBV27 to TRBJ1-2; no clear D. The length of the CDR3 is 14 residues. CDR1 and CDR2 from the germline V gene are MNHEY and SMNVEV (reference sequence). V was shortened by 4 bases and J by 0 bases, with 9 bases between the two germline ends. In nucleotides, the CDR3 is TGTGCCAGCAGTTCCGTGCGGACTAACTATGGCTACACCTTC. It is translated as CASSSVRTNYGYTF.

The chain has TRBV7-9 and TRBJ1-6; D uncertain. CDR1 and CDR2 (germline): SEHNR, FQNEAQ (reference sequence). CDR3 length equals 15 residues. V lost 1 base and J 5 bases, leaving 9 bases between the germline ends. CDR3: CASSLGQPDNSPLHF. CDR3 bases: TGTGCCAGCAGCTTAGGGCAGCCCGATAATTCACCCCTCCACTTT.

The chain links TRBV27 to TRBJ2-7, with 10 nucleotides matching TRBD1. The CDR3 has 15 amino acids. The V gene end was trimmed by 0 bases and the J gene end by 4 bases; junction bases not matched to a gene: 3. The germline CDR1 and CDR2 sequences are MNHEY and SMNVEV (reference sequence). CDR3 loop: CASSLSGQGLYEQYF. For the CDR3, the DNA is TGTGCCAGCAGTTTATCGGGACAGGGGTTATACGAGCAGTACTTC.

The chain joins TRBV19 to TRBJ1-2; D unclear. The CDR3 runs to 16 residues. The germline V gene has CDR1 LNHDA and CDR2 SQIVND (reference sequence). With 5 bases removed from V and 7 bases from J, the gap between germline ends came to 23 bases. CDR3: CASSVPHEFLTVGYTF. The CDR3 DNA is TGTGCCAGTAGTGTCCCCCACGAGTTCCTAACGGTTGGCTACACCTTC.

J is TRBJ2-1 and V is TRBV6-2 or TRBV6-3; TRBD2 matches 7 bases. Looked up from germline, CDR1 is MNHEY and CDR2 is SVGEGT. The CDR3 is made up of 15 amino acids. V was clipped by 0 bases and J by 5 bases; unmatched bases: 4. The CDR3 here is CASSYSLAVNNEQFF. For the CDR3, the DNA is TGTGCCAGCAGTTACTCGCTAGCGGTAAACAATGAGCAGTTCTTC.

The gene calls are TRBV5-1 and TRBJ1-1; D is unresolved. Germline V gives CDR1 SGHRS, CDR2 YFSETQ. The CDR3 covers 14 residues. Trimming stripped 0 bases from V and 4 bases from J, with 10 bases between. Written as DNA, the CDR3 is TGCGCCAGCAGCTTGGGAGGCGGGTTCACTGAAGCTTTCTTT. Translating gives CASSLGGGFTEAFF.

The chain links TRBV11-3 to TRBJ2-1; TRBD2 is a possible D gene (6 bases). The ends were cut back, 2 bases at V and 3 bases at J, with 8 bases in the middle. The germline gives CDR1 SGHNT, CDR2 YENEEA. This CDR3 is 14 amino acids long. This CDR3 reads CASSLTSSYNEQFF. The DNA for the CDR3 is TGTGCCAGCAGCTTAACTAGCAGCTACAATGAGCAGTTCTTC.

The chain employs TRBV10-3 and TRBJ1-1; 10 bases align to TRBD1. The V gene end was trimmed by 4 bases and the J gene end by 4 bases; junction bases not matched to a gene: 3. The CDR3 length is 14 residues. Germline V lookup: CDR1 ENHRY, CDR2 SYGVKD. The CDR3 DNA reads TGTGCCATCAGTGTGACAGGGGGCGTCACTGAAGCTTTCTTT. Translation: CAISVTGGVTEAFF.

The CDR3 DNA sequence: TGCAGCGTCATTAGCGGGAGAGGTGTCTACGAGCAGTACTTC. Protein product: CSVISGRGVYEQYF. This chain connects TRBV29-1 to TRBJ2-7, with 9 bases matching TRBD2. The CDR3 has 14 residues. The ends lost 6 bases at V and 3 bases at J; junction bases unmatched: 9. Per the germline V gene, CDR1 is SQVTM and CDR2 is ANQGSEA.

This sequence joins TRBV28 and TRBJ1-4, with D unresolved. Germline assignment: CDR1 MDHEN and CDR2 SYDVKM. The CDR3 is 15 amino acids. Trimming stripped 2 bases from V and 7 bases from J, with 14 bases between. The DNA for the CDR3 is TGTGCCAGCAGTTTACGAGCCTTGACGGGTGAAAAACTGTTTTTT. Its protein is CASSLRALTGEKLFF. Using reference TRBV28 and TRBJ1-4 for the parts outside the CDR3, the full variable domain is DVKVTQSSRYLVKRTGEKVFLECVQDMDHENMFWYRQDPGLGLRLIYFSYDVKMKEKGDIPEGYSVSREKKERFSLILESASTNQTSMYLCASSLRALTGEKLFFGSGTQLSVL.

The chain joins TRBV27 to TRBJ2-7; a weak D match, TRBD2 (5 bases). Trimming pared 0 bases from V and 2 bases from J, leaving 11 bases between. CDR3 length: 15 amino acids. Germline V lookup: CDR1 MNHEY, CDR2 SMNVEV (reference sequence). CDR3 protein: CASSLSGRVAYEQYF. For the CDR3, the DNA is TGTGCCAGCAGTTTATCAGGGCGGGTTGCCTACGAGCAGTACTTC.

The rearrangement joins TRBV11-2 to TRBJ2-1; 7 bases line up with TRBD1. CDR3 size: 14 residues. In germline, CDR1 is SGHAT, CDR2 FQNNGV. V gave up 8 bases and J gave up 3 bases; unmatched junction bases: 7. CDR3 nucleotide sequence: TGTGCCAGCGTGGGGGACAGACTCTACAATGAGCAGTTCTTC. Its protein is CASVGDRLYNEQFF.

The rearrangement uses TRBV6-5 and TRBJ1-1, with a tentative D call TRBD1 (5 bases). CDR1 and CDR2 (germline): MNHEY, SVGAGI. The CDR3 runs 12 residues. V lost 7 bases to trimming and J lost 7 bases, with 13 bases between them. CDR3 in amino acids: CASTTGRIEAFF. CDR3 nucleotide sequence: TGTGCCAGCACTACGGGACGGATTGAAGCTTTCTTT.

This chain joins TRBV4-1 and TRBJ2-1, with 10 bases fitting TRBD2. This CDR3 comprises 17 residues. J gave up 4 bases and V 1 base, and 7 bases lay outside the gene matches. CDR1 and CDR2 (germline): MGHRA, YSYEKL. The CDR3: CASSQAAGGPGYNEQFF. Here the CDR3 DNA reads TGCGCCAGCAGCCAAGCAGCGGGAGGGCCAGGTTACAATGAGCAGTTCTTC.

V is TRBV30 and J is TRBJ1-2, with 7 bases fitting TRBD1. The CDR3 extends over 14 amino acids. Germline V lookup: CDR1 GTSNPN, CDR2 SVGIG (reference sequence). The J segment lost 2 bases and the V segment lost 3 bases, leaving 6 bases of the junction unmatched. The chain's CDR3 is CAWSDQQGNYGYTF. The CDR3 region has the DNA TGTGCCTGGAGCGATCAACAGGGGAACTATGGCTACACCTTC.

The chain carries TRBV28 and TRBJ2-1; 13 positions agree with TRBD2. This CDR3 is built from 18 residues. Germline CDR1 and CDR2: MDHEN and SYDVKM. Trimming removed 4 bases from V and 3 bases from J; junction bases left unmatched: 9. CDR3 loop: CASSSRGGLAGIYNEQFF. The DNA of the CDR3 is TGTGCCAGCAGTTCCAGGGGGGGACTAGCGGGAATCTACAATGAGCAGTTCTTC.